A single T cell receptor beta chain is shown here with its context. Its binding antigen is unknown. The input lacks base qualities; no much larger clone sits a single base away. The data are from a study of blood T cell repertoires in COVID-19 (dated by TCRdb to 2020 to 2021). Concerning the study at large: Samples from collaborators originated in the United States, Italy and Spain and spanned both the acute and convalescent phases of COVID-19. The material from the prospective study consisted of cDNA or gDNA derived from T cells, B-cell-depleted T cells, or PBMCs. Where available, HLA class I and class II types were obtained from metadata supplied by the sample provider rather than from assay-based typing. The repertoires were released in a freely available public database intended as a resource for research on the immune response to SARS-CoV-2. The dataset comprised deeply sampled blood TCRbeta repertoires from subjects exposed to, actively infected with, or recovered from COVID-19. The sample metadata nearly always contained a de-identified subject ID, COVID-19 status, age in years and sex. The samples were drawn from two sources: the first 160 participants of the ongoing ImmuneRACE study, and 1,000 to 1,500 subjects contributed by 6 global collaborators.

In Seattle, one collaborating source enrolled patients while the infection was active and tracked those patients longitudinally over the course of disease. Collaborating institutions collected whole blood in K2EDTA tubes following their own protocols. For TCRbeta analysis, collaborators shipped samples in one of three forms: frozen whole blood, isolated PBMCs, or DNA extracted from either of those sample types. CDR1 and CDR2 are drawn from the germline V gene: MNHNS, SASEGT. From cysteine to phenylalanine, the CDR3 is 14 amino acids long. Only CDR3 DNA remains: 42 bases, in frame from the first base. Germline trimming amounts to 0 bases on V and 7 bases on J, with 5 as the count of junction bases outside the gene matches. The immunoSEQ Assay, a bias-controlled multiplex PCR, was used to amplify TCRbeta CDR3 regions from genomic DNA. On the study's bioinformatics: The number of nucleated cells in each sample was estimated from the amplification of reference gene primers within the assay. To quantify the absolute abundance of each unique TCRbeta CDR3 rearrangement, sequence reads were collapsed and filtered. Productive Simpson clonality was computed per sample as the square root of Simpson's diversity index over productive rearrangements. TCRdb's version of the immuneACCESS table is confined to in-frame rearrangements and falls short of the full clone set. An unresolved V gene accounts for under half of the shortfall where checked; the remainder is of unknown origin. That table is the source of V, J and clone size, and D and trimming were worked out from the DNA. The sample table holds roughly 100,000 clones, of which about 86% were seen once. The ten largest clonotypes hold around 2.1% of the sample.

Findings and caveats that apply to the study as a whole: Clinical and demographic metadata were provided uncurated, with the amount varying by source and participant.

This TCR derives from a man between 50 and 59 years old with COVID-19, enrolled during active disease. Rearrangement joined TRBV6-1 to TRBJ1-2; 7 middle bases align to TRBD1. Material: peripheral blood. The CDR3: CASSEARAGGGYTF. Here is the DNA: TGTGCCAGCAGTGAAGCGCGGGCAGGGGGTGGCTACACCTTC.